These T cell receptor beta chains were read from a single sample in a study of T cell repertoires in cytomegalovirus infection. TCRdb called the reads again in MiXCR, with one record for every CDR3 protein. The sample holds about 310,000 distinct CDR3 sequences; around 9.1% are singletons and the top ten take around 2.4%. Sequencing used PBMCs. These receptors all stem from a human donor in good health (CMV status not recorded). Some clones in this sample may be carry-over from other donors' samples. CDR3s include the opening cysteine and the closing phenylalanine or tryptophan. Each record gives: J gene, D gene, clone size, V gene, CDR3 DNA, CDR3 protein. The D gene is left open where the match is weak. Part of the rows lack a size; the others show once, few, many or a class for expanded clones.

J gene: TRBJ2-3
D gene: TRBD1
clone size: -
V gene: TRBV10-3
CDR3 DNA: TGTGCCATCAGCTCTGACAGGGGACTGACAGATACGCAGTATTTT
CDR3 protein: CAISSDRGLTDTQYF

J gene: TRBJ2-7
D gene: TRBD1
clone size: many
V gene: TRBV6-1
CDR3 DNA: TGTGCCAGCAGCCAGACAGGGTTTTCGGACGAGCAGTACTTC
CDR3 protein: CASSQTGFSDEQYF

J gene: TRBJ2-7
D gene: -
clone size: -
V gene: TRBV13
CDR3 DNA: TGTGCCAGCAGCTTAGTCCGTGGGGCCCATCCCTACGAGCAGTACTTC
CDR3 protein: CASSLVRGAHPYEQYF

J gene: TRBJ2-3
D gene: -
clone size: many
V gene: TRBV9
CDR3 DNA: TGTGCCAGCAGCAGGGGCAGTCTGGCAGATACGCAGTATTTT
CDR3 protein: CASSRGSLADTQYF

J gene: TRBJ2-2
D gene: -
clone size: many
V gene: TRBV5-1
CDR3 DNA: TGCGCCAGCAGCTCCAGCCACATGGCGACCGGGGAGCTGTTTTTT
CDR3 protein: CASSSSHMATGELFF

J gene: TRBJ1-3
D gene: -
clone size: many
V gene: TRBV4-1
CDR3 DNA: TGCGCCAGCAGCCAAGAGCCCCAGGGGTTGAACACCATATATTTT
CDR3 protein: CASSQEPQGLNTIYF

J gene: TRBJ1-5
D gene: TRBD1
clone size: many
V gene: TRBV24-1
CDR3 DNA: TGTGCCACCAGTGACAGAACAGGGGTCGGCAATCAGCCCCAGCATTTT
CDR3 protein: CATSDRTGVGNQPQHF

J gene: TRBJ2-2
D gene: -
clone size: -
V gene: TRBV2
CDR3 DNA: TGTGCCAGCAGCGGGGACGGAGACACCGGGGAGCTGTTTTTT
CDR3 protein: CASSGDGDTGELFF

J gene: TRBJ2-1
D gene: TRBD2
clone size: many
V gene: TRBV10-1
CDR3 DNA: TGCGCCAGCAGTGAGTCGACTAGCGGGGGGTACAATGAGCAGTTCTTC
CDR3 protein: CASSESTSGGYNEQFF

J gene: TRBJ2-3
D gene: TRBD1
clone size: many
V gene: TRBV7-6
CDR3 DNA: TGTGCCAGCAGCTTGACAGGGGCTTTGAATTTT
CDR3 protein: CASSLTGALNF

J gene: TRBJ2-7
D gene: -
clone size: many
V gene: TRBV6-1
CDR3 DNA: TGTGTCGCGTCTCCGGGGCGCTACGAGCAGTACTTC
CDR3 protein: CVASPGRYEQYF

J gene: TRBJ2-2
D gene: TRBD1
clone size: few
V gene: TRBV2
CDR3 DNA: TGTGCCAGCAGTGGGACAGGGGGGACCGGGGAGCTGTTTTTT
CDR3 protein: CASSGTGGTGELFF